These T cell receptor beta chains were read from a single sample in a study of T cell responses to AZD1222 COVID-19 vaccine. Sequenced by immunoSEQ multiplex PCR; TCRdb stores in-frame clones only, minus some. The data show 100,000 to 150,000 clones, around 90% seen once. The sample in question was peripheral blood, obtained 28 days after the second AZD1222 dose. These TCRs come from an adult who received the AZD1222 COVID-19 vaccine. The CDR3 runs from the conserved cysteine through the conserved F or W. A D gene is named only where the DNA matches it firmly. The size entry is marked missing in some rows and otherwise reads once, few, many or a size class.

CDR3 DNA: TGTGCCATCAGTGAGTCCGTTGTGGGGAATTCACCCCTCCACTTT; CDR3 protein: CAISESVVGNSPLHF; V gene: TRBV10-3; J gene: TRBJ1-6; D gene: NA; clone size: NA; CDR3 length: 15
CDR3 DNA: TGTGCCAGCAGCGTCCAGGGCCAATACTATGGCTACACCTTC; CDR3 protein: CASSVQGQYYGYTF; V gene: TRBV9; J gene: TRBJ1-2; D gene: NA; clone size: NA; CDR3 length: 14
CDR3 DNA: TGTGCCAGCACCCTGGACAGGGGGCGTACAGATACGCAGTATTTT; CDR3 protein: CASTLDRGRTDTQYF; V gene: TRBV2; J gene: TRBJ2-3; D gene: TRBD1; clone size: few; CDR3 length: 15
CDR3 DNA: TGTGCCAGCAGATTCGGCTCCCAAGAGACCCAGTACTTC; CDR3 protein: CASRFGSQETQYF; V gene: TRBV6-6; J gene: TRBJ2-5; D gene: NA; clone size: NA; CDR3 length: 13
CDR3 DNA: TGTGCCACGTCAGGGACTAACTATGGCTACACCTTC; CDR3 protein: CATSGTNYGYTF; V gene: TRBV2; J gene: TRBJ1-2; D gene: NA; clone size: NA; CDR3 length: 12
CDR3 DNA: TGTGCCAGCAGCCAAGATAGGACATTCGGAAAACTGTTTTTT; CDR3 protein: CASSQDRTFGKLFF; V gene: TRBV3-1/TRBV3-2; J gene: TRBJ1-4; D gene: NA; clone size: once; CDR3 length: 14
CDR3 DNA: TGTGCCTGGAGTCTAAACCACAATGAGCAGTTCTTC; CDR3 protein: CAWSLNHNEQFF; V gene: TRBV30; J gene: TRBJ2-1; D gene: NA; clone size: NA; CDR3 length: 12
CDR3 DNA: TGCGCCAGCAGCCGCAGGGACGTGCCTGGGGCAGAGACCCAGTACTTC; CDR3 protein: CASSRRDVPGAETQYF; V gene: TRBV4-1; J gene: TRBJ2-5; D gene: NA; clone size: NA; CDR3 length: 16
CDR3 DNA: TGCGCCAGCAGTAGGGGCGCGAACACCGGGGAGCTGTTTTTT; CDR3 protein: CASSRGANTGELFF; V gene: TRBV4-1; J gene: TRBJ2-2; D gene: NA; clone size: NA; CDR3 length: 14
CDR3 DNA: TGTGCCAGCAGCTTGGCCCAGCGACGGGAGACCCAGTACTTC; CDR3 protein: CASSLAQRRETQYF; V gene: TRBV5-6; J gene: TRBJ2-5; D gene: NA; clone size: NA; CDR3 length: 14
CDR3 DNA: TGTGCCAGCAGCTTGGGACTTTCCGGGGGCAATGAGCAGTTCTTC; CDR3 protein: CASSLGLSGGNEQFF; V gene: TRBV5-4; J gene: TRBJ2-1; D gene: NA; clone size: NA; CDR3 length: 15
CDR3 DNA: TGTGCCACCAGCAGAGTAGGCGTCGGATCTGGAAACACCATATATTTT; CDR3 protein: CATSRVGVGSGNTIYF; V gene: TRBV15; J gene: TRBJ1-3; D gene: NA; clone size: NA; CDR3 length: 16
CDR3 DNA: TGTGCCAGCAGTTTGTCGGGACACCGGTACTTC; CDR3 protein: CASSLSGHRYF; V gene: TRBV12-3/TRBV12-4; J gene: TRBJ2-7; D gene: NA; clone size: NA; CDR3 length: 11
CDR3 DNA: TGTGCCAGCAGTGAGGGAGGGCCCGGGTTGAACACTGAAGCTTTCTTT; CDR3 protein: CASSEGGPGLNTEAFF; V gene: TRBV2; J gene: TRBJ1-1; D gene: NA; clone size: NA; CDR3 length: 16
CDR3 DNA: TGTGCCAGCAGCCCACGACTAGCGGGACAGTCCTACAATGAGCAGTTCTTC; CDR3 protein: CASSPRLAGQSYNEQFF; V gene: TRBV7-9; J gene: TRBJ2-1; D gene: TRBD2; clone size: NA; CDR3 length: 17
CDR3 DNA: TGTGCCAGCAGCTTTGGGGAATCCTCTGAAGCTTTCTTT; CDR3 protein: CASSFGESSEAFF; V gene: TRBV7-9; J gene: TRBJ1-1; D gene: NA; clone size: NA; CDR3 length: 13
CDR3 DNA: TGTGCCAGCATCCCACAGCCAATTGATGAGCAGTTCTTC; CDR3 protein: CASIPQPIDEQFF; V gene: TRBV2; J gene: TRBJ2-1; D gene: NA; clone size: once; CDR3 length: 13
CDR3 DNA: TGCGCCAGCAGCTTGGAGGGTATGAACACTGAAGCTTTCTTT; CDR3 protein: CASSLEGMNTEAFF; V gene: TRBV5-1; J gene: TRBJ1-1; D gene: NA; clone size: NA; CDR3 length: 14
CDR3 DNA: TGTGCCAGCAGTTTTAGACAGATATACAATGAGCAGTTCTTC; CDR3 protein: CASSFRQIYNEQFF; V gene: TRBV6-5; J gene: TRBJ2-1; D gene: NA; clone size: NA; CDR3 length: 14
CDR3 DNA: TGTGCCAGCAGCCAAGGGACGGGGGCCTACAATGAGCAGTTCTTC; CDR3 protein: CASSQGTGAYNEQFF; V gene: TRBV14; J gene: TRBJ2-1; D gene: NA; clone size: once; CDR3 length: 15
CDR3 DNA: TGTGCCAGCTCGTCCGGACGGGAAAACTATGGCTACACCTTC; CDR3 protein: CASSSGRENYGYTF; V gene: TRBV18; J gene: TRBJ1-2; D gene: NA; clone size: NA; CDR3 length: 14
CDR3 DNA: TGTGCCAGCAGTTACGACAGGATGAACACTGAAGCTTTCTTT; CDR3 protein: CASSYDRMNTEAFF; V gene: TRBV6-5; J gene: TRBJ1-1; D gene: NA; clone size: NA; CDR3 length: 14
CDR3 DNA: TGTGCCAGCAGCTTGCCTAGCGGGAGGGCCGTCTCCTACAATGAGCAGTTCTTC; CDR3 protein: CASSLPSGRAVSYNEQFF; V gene: TRBV7-2; J gene: TRBJ2-1; D gene: TRBD2; clone size: NA; CDR3 length: 18
CDR3 DNA: TGCGCCAGCAGCCCCCGGACAGGGGGAAACTATGGCTACACCTTC; CDR3 protein: CASSPRTGGNYGYTF; V gene: TRBV4-1; J gene: TRBJ1-2; D gene: TRBD1; clone size: NA; CDR3 length: 15
CDR3 DNA: TGTGCCAGCAGTGGTACAGGGATAGAGTTCTTC; CDR3 protein: CASSGTGIEFF; V gene: TRBV2; J gene: TRBJ2-1; D gene: NA; clone size: NA; CDR3 length: 11
CDR3 DNA: TGTGCCAGCAGGTTTTGGGACAGAACTAACTATGGCTACACCTTC; CDR3 protein: CASRFWDRTNYGYTF; V gene: TRBV6-5; J gene: TRBJ1-2; D gene: TRBD1; clone size: NA; CDR3 length: 15
CDR3 DNA: TGTGCCAGCAGTTTTGGACAGGCCGCGAACACCGGGGAGCTGTTTTTT; CDR3 protein: CASSFGQAANTGELFF; V gene: TRBV27; J gene: TRBJ2-2; D gene: TRBD1; clone size: NA; CDR3 length: 16
CDR3 DNA: TGTGCCAGCAGCTTAGGCAGGGACAACTATGGCTACACCTTC; CDR3 protein: CASSLGRDNYGYTF; V gene: TRBV7-9; J gene: TRBJ1-2; D gene: NA; clone size: NA; CDR3 length: 14
CDR3 DNA: TGTGCCAGCACCCTTGGGGGGAGCACAGATACGCAGTATTTT; CDR3 protein: CASTLGGSTDTQYF; V gene: TRBV6-6; J gene: TRBJ2-3; D gene: NA; clone size: NA; CDR3 length: 14
CDR3 DNA: TGTGCCAGTAGCTCGACAGGGAAAAGCTATGGCTACACCTTC; CDR3 protein: CASSSTGKSYGYTF; V gene: TRBV19; J gene: TRBJ1-2; D gene: TRBD1; clone size: NA; CDR3 length: 14
CDR3 DNA: TGTGCCAGCACCCCGACAGGGGCGGTTGAAAAACTGTTTTTT; CDR3 protein: CASTPTGAVEKLFF; V gene: TRBV6-5; J gene: TRBJ1-4; D gene: TRBD1; clone size: NA; CDR3 length: 14
CDR3 DNA: TGTGCCAGCAGCACACGGAAGGGGGAGACCCAGTACTTC; CDR3 protein: CASSTRKGETQYF; V gene: TRBV7-9; J gene: TRBJ2-5; D gene: NA; clone size: NA; CDR3 length: 13
CDR3 DNA: TGTGCCAGCAGCTCCGGGACTAGCTACAATGAGCAGTTCTTC; CDR3 protein: CASSSGTSYNEQFF; V gene: TRBV7-3; J gene: TRBJ2-1; D gene: TRBD2; clone size: NA; CDR3 length: 14
CDR3 DNA: TGTGCCAGCAGACAACAGGGGGTAGGGACTGAAGCTTTCTTT; CDR3 protein: CASRQQGVGTEAFF; V gene: TRBV6-5; J gene: TRBJ1-1; D gene: TRBD1; clone size: NA; CDR3 length: 14
CDR3 DNA: TGTGCCAGCAGCGTAGGAGGATTCGGGGGGAGGAACACTGAAGCTTTCTTT; CDR3 protein: CASSVGGFGGRNTEAFF; V gene: TRBV9; J gene: TRBJ1-1; D gene: NA; clone size: few; CDR3 length: 17
CDR3 DNA: TGTGCCAGCAGCTTAGGTGTCCCCAATGAGCAGTTCTTC; CDR3 protein: CASSLGVPNEQFF; V gene: TRBV7-3; J gene: TRBJ2-1; D gene: NA; clone size: NA; CDR3 length: 13
CDR3 DNA: TGTGCCAGCAGTTACTCGATACGGGCCGCCTCCGATGGCTACACTTTC; CDR3 protein: CASSYSIRAASDGYTF; V gene: TRBV6-5; J gene: TRBJ1-2; D gene: NA; clone size: NA; CDR3 length: 16
CDR3 DNA: TGTGCCAGCAGCAGAGCCGGGACTACTTCCTACAATGAGCAGTTCTTC; CDR3 protein: CASSRAGTTSYNEQFF; V gene: TRBV5-4; J gene: TRBJ2-1; D gene: TRBD2; clone size: NA; CDR3 length: 16
CDR3 DNA: TGTGCCAGTAGTGCCCGGGGCAATGAGGAAAAACTGTTTTTT; CDR3 protein: CASSARGNEEKLFF; V gene: TRBV19; J gene: TRBJ1-4; D gene: NA; clone size: once; CDR3 length: 14
CDR3 DNA: TGCGCCAGCAGCGGTCGGGAGAGCTCCTACAATGAGCAGTTCTTC; CDR3 protein: CASSGRESSYNEQFF; V gene: TRBV5-1; J gene: TRBJ2-1; D gene: NA; clone size: NA; CDR3 length: 15
CDR3 DNA: TGTGCCAGCAGTGACCTAGCTAAGACCCAGTACTTC; CDR3 protein: CASSDLAKTQYF; V gene: TRBV25-1; J gene: TRBJ2-5; D gene: NA; clone size: NA; CDR3 length: 12
CDR3 DNA: TGTGCCAGCAGCTCTGGGACGGCCTTATTCTATGGCTACACCTTC; CDR3 protein: CASSSGTALFYGYTF; V gene: TRBV5-6; J gene: TRBJ1-2; D gene: NA; clone size: NA; CDR3 length: 15